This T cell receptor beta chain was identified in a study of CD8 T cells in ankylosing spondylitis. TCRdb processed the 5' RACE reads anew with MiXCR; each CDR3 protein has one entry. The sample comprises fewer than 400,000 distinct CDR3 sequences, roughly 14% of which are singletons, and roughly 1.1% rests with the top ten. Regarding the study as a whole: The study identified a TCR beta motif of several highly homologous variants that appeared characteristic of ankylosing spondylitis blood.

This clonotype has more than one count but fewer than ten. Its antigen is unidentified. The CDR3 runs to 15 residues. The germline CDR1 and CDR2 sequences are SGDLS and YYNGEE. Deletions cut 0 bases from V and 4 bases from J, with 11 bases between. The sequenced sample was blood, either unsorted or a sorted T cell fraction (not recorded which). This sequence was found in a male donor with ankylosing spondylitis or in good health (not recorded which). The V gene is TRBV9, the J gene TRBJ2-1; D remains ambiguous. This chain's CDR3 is CASSVGLGTYNEQFF. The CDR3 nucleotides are TGTGCCAGCAGCGTAGGATTAGGTACTTACAATGAGCAGTTCTTC.